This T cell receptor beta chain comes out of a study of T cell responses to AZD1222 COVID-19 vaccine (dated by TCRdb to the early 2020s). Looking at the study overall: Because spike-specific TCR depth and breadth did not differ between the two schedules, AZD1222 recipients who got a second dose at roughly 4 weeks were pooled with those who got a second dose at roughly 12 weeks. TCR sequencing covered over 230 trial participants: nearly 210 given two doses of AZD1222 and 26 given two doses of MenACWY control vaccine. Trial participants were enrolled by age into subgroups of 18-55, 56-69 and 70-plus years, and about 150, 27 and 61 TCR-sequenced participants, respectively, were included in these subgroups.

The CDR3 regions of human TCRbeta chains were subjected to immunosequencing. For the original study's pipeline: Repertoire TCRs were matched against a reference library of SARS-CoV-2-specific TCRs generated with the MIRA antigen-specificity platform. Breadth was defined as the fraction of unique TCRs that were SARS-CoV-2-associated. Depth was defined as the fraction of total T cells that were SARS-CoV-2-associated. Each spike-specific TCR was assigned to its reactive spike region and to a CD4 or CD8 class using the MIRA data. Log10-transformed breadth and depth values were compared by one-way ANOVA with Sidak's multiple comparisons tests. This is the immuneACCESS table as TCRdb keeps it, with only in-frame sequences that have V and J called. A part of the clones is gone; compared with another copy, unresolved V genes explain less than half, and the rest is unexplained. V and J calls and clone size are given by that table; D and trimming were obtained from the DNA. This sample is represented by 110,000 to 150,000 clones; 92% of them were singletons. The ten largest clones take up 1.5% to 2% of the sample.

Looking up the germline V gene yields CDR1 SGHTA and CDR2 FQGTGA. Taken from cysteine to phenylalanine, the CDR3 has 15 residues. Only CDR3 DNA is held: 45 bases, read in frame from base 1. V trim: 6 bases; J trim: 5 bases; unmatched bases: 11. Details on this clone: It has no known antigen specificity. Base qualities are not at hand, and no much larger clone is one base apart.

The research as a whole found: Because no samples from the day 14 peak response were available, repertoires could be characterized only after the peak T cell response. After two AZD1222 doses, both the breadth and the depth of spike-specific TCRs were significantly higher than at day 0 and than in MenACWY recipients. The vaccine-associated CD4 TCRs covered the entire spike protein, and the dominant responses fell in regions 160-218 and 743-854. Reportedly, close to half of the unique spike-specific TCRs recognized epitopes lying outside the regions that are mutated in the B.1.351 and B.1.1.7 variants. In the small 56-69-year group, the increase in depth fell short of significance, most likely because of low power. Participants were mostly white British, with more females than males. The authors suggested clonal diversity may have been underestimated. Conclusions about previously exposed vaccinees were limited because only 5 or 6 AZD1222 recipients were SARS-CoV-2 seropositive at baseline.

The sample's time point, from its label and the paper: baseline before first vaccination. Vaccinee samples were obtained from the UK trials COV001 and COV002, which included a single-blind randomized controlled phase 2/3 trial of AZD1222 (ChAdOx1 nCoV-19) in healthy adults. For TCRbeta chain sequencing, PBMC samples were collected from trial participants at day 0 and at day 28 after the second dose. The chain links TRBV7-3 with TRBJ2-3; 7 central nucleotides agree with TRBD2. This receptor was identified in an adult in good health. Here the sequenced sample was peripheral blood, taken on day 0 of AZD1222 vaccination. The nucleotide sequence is TGTGCCAGCAGAAGAACCAGCGGGGTGGGAGATACGCAGTATTTT. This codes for CASRRTSGVGDTQYF.